This T cell receptor (beta chain) is drawn from a study of blood T cell repertoires in COVID-19. On this clone itself: Other DNA sequences in the same sample also yield this CDR3.

Germline lookup yields CDR1 SGHDN and CDR2 FVKESK. Trimming left V 1 base short and J 3 bases short, with 5 bases between. This CDR3 has 13 amino acids. Libraries were prepared by immunoSEQ multiplex PCR; TCRdb keeps only in-frame clonotypes and omits some of them. The sample consists of over 95,000 clones, 85% of them appearing once. The receptor comes from a human donor in a cohort sampled during active COVID-19. Material for sequencing was peripheral blood. This rearrangement joins TRBV14 to TRBJ2-3; a weak D match, TRBD1 (5 bases). CDR3 sequence (DNA): TGTGCCAGCAGCCAAGCAGGGACAGATACGCAGTATTTT. Translated: CASSQAGTDTQYF. Variable domain in full (rest from reference TRBV14 and TRBJ2-3): EAGVTQFPSHSVIEKGQTVTLRCDPISGHDNLYWYRRVMGKEIKFLLHFVKESKQDESGMPNNRFLAERTGGTYSTLKVQPAELEDSGVYFCASSQAGTDTQYFGPGTRLTVL.